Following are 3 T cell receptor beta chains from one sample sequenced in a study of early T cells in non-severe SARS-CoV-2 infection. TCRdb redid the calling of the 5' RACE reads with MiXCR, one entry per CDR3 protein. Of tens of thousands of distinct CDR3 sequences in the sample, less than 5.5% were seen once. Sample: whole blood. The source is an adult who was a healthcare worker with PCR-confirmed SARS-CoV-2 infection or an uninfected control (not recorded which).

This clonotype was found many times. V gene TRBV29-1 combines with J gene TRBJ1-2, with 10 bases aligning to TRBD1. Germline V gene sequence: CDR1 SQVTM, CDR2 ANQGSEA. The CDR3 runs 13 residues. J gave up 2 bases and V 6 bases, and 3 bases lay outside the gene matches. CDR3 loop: CSVRTGGNYGYTF. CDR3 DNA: TGCAGCGTCCGGACAGGGGGAAACTATGGCTACACCTTC.

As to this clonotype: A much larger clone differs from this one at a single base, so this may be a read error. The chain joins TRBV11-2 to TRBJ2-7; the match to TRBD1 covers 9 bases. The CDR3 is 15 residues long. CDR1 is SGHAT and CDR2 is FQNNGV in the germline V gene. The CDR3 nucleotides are TGTGCCAGCGGCTTACCGGGACAGGGCATTTACGAGCAGTACTTC. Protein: CASGLPGQGIYEQYF.

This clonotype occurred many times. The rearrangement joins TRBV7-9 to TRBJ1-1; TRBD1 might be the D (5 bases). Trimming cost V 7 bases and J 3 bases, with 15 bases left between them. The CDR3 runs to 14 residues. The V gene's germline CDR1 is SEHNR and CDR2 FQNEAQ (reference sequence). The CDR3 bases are TGTGCCAGCACCGACGGGGGTTGGGACACTGAAGCTTTCTTT. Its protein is CASTDGGWDTEAFF.